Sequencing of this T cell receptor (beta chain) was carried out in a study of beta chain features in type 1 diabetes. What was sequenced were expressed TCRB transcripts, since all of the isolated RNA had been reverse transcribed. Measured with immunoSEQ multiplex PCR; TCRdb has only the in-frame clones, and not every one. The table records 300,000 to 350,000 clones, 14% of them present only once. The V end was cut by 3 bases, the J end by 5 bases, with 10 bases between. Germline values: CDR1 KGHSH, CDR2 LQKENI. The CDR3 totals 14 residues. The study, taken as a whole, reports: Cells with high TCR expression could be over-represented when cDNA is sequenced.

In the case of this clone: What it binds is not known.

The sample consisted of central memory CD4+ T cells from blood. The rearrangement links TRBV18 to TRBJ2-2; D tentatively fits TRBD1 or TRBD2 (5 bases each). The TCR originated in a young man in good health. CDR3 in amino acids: CASSPIWGTGELFF. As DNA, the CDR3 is TGTGCCAGCTCACCGATCTGGGGGACCGGGGAGCTGTTTTTT.